This passage covers 26 T cell receptor beta chains from one sample sequenced in a study of human T cells and chemical hapten exposure. TCRdb called the RACE reads again in MiXCR, with one record for every CDR3 protein. The sample lists 40,000 to 45,000 distinct CDR3 sequences; 8.9% were seen once. Regarding time point: patch test 2, 6 weeks after DPC sensitization. Treatment meaning: therapeutic diphenylcyclopropenone sensitization with weekly scalp DPC. The material was whole blood, obtained in connection with sensitization to the hapten diphenylcyclopropenone (DPC). All receptors derive from a middle-aged woman with alopecia areata. Some clones in this sample may be carry-over from other donors' samples.

This clonotype was recorded many times. The rearrangement uses TRBV7-9 and TRBJ1-3, with D hard to call. The CDR3 covers 15 residues. V gave up 5 bases and J gave up 0 bases, with 11 bases separating them. Germline V CDR1 and CDR2: SEHNR, FQNEAQ (reference sequence). The CDR3 region is CASSVDGSSGNTIYF. The DNA for the CDR3 is TGTGCCAGCAGCGTCGACGGCTCCTCTGGAAACACCATATATTTT.

As to this clonotype: A much larger clone sits a single nucleotide away, making a read error possible. The genes are TRBV10-2 and TRBJ1-2; TRBD1 might be the D (5 bases). This CDR3 has 15 amino acids. Germline lookup yields CDR1 WSHSY and CDR2 SAAADI. In nucleotides, the CDR3 is TGCGCCAGCAGTGAGAGGGGTCTAGCTAACTGTGGCTACACCTTC. It specifies CASSERGLANCGYTF.

This clonotype has a count of ten or more. The chain employs TRBV15 and TRBJ1-6; tentatively, D is TRBD1 (5 bases). In germline, CDR1 is LNHNV, CDR2 YYDKDF (reference sequence). V was shortened by 3 bases and J by 7 bases, with 7 bases between the two germline ends. The CDR3 consists of 13 residues. CDR3 loop: CATSRDTNSPLHF. CDR3 nucleotide sequence: TGTGCCACCAGCAGGGACACCAATTCACCCCTCCACTTT.

This clonotype was seen repeatedly, ten times or more. The genes are TRBV2 and TRBJ1-1, with no clear D. Germline V lookup: CDR1 SNHLY, CDR2 FYNNEI. The CDR3 is 13 amino acids. Trimming left V 2 bases short and J 5 bases short, with 9 bases between. The DNA of the CDR3 is TGTGCCAGCAGTGAATTTGTTAGGACTGAAGCTTTCTTT. It is translated as CASSEFVRTEAFF.

This sequence joins TRBV20-1 and TRBJ2-1, with TRBD2 matching over 7 bases. The CDR3 totals 15 residues. J was trimmed by 5 bases and V by 0 bases; bases with no gene match: 7. In germline, CDR1 is DFQATT, CDR2 SNEGSKA (reference sequence). CDR3 nucleotide sequence: TGCAGTGCTAGAGACTTTGGGCGGGGGAACAATGAGCAGTTCTTC. Translating gives CSARDFGRGNNEQFF.

Relative to its sample, this clonotype is large. V and J are TRBV5-1 and TRBJ1-3; D not certain. The CDR3 totals 16 residues. Trimming cost V 0 bases and J 0 bases, with 10 bases left between them. CDR1 is SGHRS and CDR2 is YFSETQ in the germline V gene. CDR3 protein: CASSLAFSSSGNTIYF. CDR3 nucleotide sequence: TGCGCCAGCAGCTTGGCTTTCTCTAGCTCTGGAAACACCATATATTTT.

This rearrangement joins TRBV7-2 to TRBJ1-4, with TRBD1 identical over 8 bases. Germline CDR1 SGHTA, CDR2 FQGNSA. CDR3 length: 19 residues. Germline trimming cut 2 bases from V and 0 bases from J; bases unmatched to any gene: 11. The CDR3: CASSLLSGGSGTTNEKLFF. The CDR3 nucleotides are TGTGCCAGCAGCTTATTGTCAGGGGGCTCTGGTACAACTAATGAAAAACTGTTTTTT.

The sample holds many counts of this clonotype. The V call is TRBV12-3 or TRBV12-4, the J call TRBJ2-7; D is perhaps TRBD2 (6 bases). Trimming pared 6 bases from V and 0 bases from J, leaving 18 bases between. The CDR3 totals 16 residues. DNA of the CDR3: TGTGCCAGCAGCTCTATGTTAGCGGCCACCTCCTACGAGCAGTACTTC. Amino acids: CASSSMLAATSYEQYF.

This clonotype was detected ten times or more. J is TRBJ1-2 and V is TRBV4-3; unclear D gene. The CDR3 is 12 amino acids. Deletions cut 4 bases from V and 3 bases from J, with 6 bases between. Germline values: CDR1 LGHNA, CDR2 YSLEER. The DNA for the CDR3 is TGCGCCAGCAGCCTAAGGGACTATGGCTACACCTTC. It translates to CASSLRDYGYTF.

On this clonotype: Being one base from a much bigger clone, this may be a read error. The chain joins TRBV14 to TRBJ2-7; 10 bases align to TRBD1. V shed 4 bases, J shed 7 bases, and the junction held 7 bases outside the gene matches. The CDR3 totals 14 residues. Per the germline V gene, CDR1 is SGHDN and CDR2 is FVKESK. The CDR3 DNA sequence: TGTGCCAGCAGCCCTAGACAGGGGGCTAGGGAGCAGTACTTC. Translation gives CASSPRQGAREQYF.

This clonotype was counted ten times or more. The chain combines TRBV29-1 with TRBJ2-1; D unresolved. The V and J ends lost 6 bases and 3 bases respectively, with 12 bases between them. The CDR3 length is 13 residues. The germline CDR1 and CDR2 sequences are SQVTM and ANQGSEA. The CDR3 loop reads CSVVRSRYNEQFF. CDR3 DNA: TGCAGCGTCGTCCGATCCCGCTACAATGAGCAGTTCTTC.

At least ten counts were recorded for this clonotype. This chain connects TRBV11-2 to TRBJ2-1; D gene unclear. The length of the CDR3 is 12 residues. The germline V gene encodes CDR1 SGHAT and CDR2 FQNNGV. V lost 6 bases to trimming and J lost 13 bases, with 16 bases between them. CDR3 coding DNA: TGTGCCAGCAGTCCCCGCGTAGACCACCAGTTCTTC. This codes for CASSPRVDHQFF.

A note on this clonotype: One base away lies a much larger clone, so this may be a sequencing read error. CDR3 DNA: TGTGCCAGCAGTGACAAGCGGGGGGGCACAGATACGCAGTATTTT. Protein: CASSDKRGGTDTQYF. The rearrangement joins TRBV28 to TRBJ2-3; TRBD2 aligns across 9 bases. The CDR3 loop spans 15 amino acids. Trimming took 5 bases from V and 1 from J; bases not matched to a gene: 4. Germline CDR1 is MDHEN and CDR2 is SYDVKM.

This clonotype was seen ten or more times. The gene calls are TRBV4-3 and TRBJ2-3; no definite D call. V was clipped by 0 bases and J by 5 bases, with 12 bases between them. This CDR3 region has 15 residues. The germline V gene has CDR1 LGHNA and CDR2 YSLEER. The DNA for the CDR3 is TGCGCCAGCAGCCAAGATTTCCGGGCAGGAGATACGCAGTATTTT. This sequence encodes CASSQDFRAGDTQYF.

This clonotype occurred a few times. The chain carries TRBV18 and TRBJ1-2; 7 bases are shared with TRBD1. Trimming cost V 5 bases and J 3 bases; bases outside gene matches: 6. Per germline, CDR1 KGHSH and CDR2 LQKENI. The CDR3 is 14 amino acids. The CDR3 sequence: CASSRDRADYGYTF. The CDR3 DNA follows: TGTGCCAGCTCAAGAGACAGGGCCGACTATGGCTACACCTTC.

Many counts were recorded for this clonotype. The chain combines TRBV20-1 with TRBJ1-5, with a possible D match to TRBD1 (5 bases). V lost 4 bases, J lost 0 bases, and 10 bases lay in between. The germline V gene has CDR1 DFQATT and CDR2 SNEGSKA (reference sequence). The CDR3 is made up of 14 amino acids. The chain's CDR3 is CSATQGYSNQPQHF. CDR3 DNA: TGCAGTGCTACCCAGGGTTATAGCAATCAGCCCCAGCATTTT.

This clonotype showed up many times. The gene calls are TRBV5-4 and TRBJ2-3; TRBD1 or TRBD2 may be the D gene (6 bases each). The germline gives CDR1 SGHNT, CDR2 YYREEE (reference sequence). The CDR3 loop spans 16 amino acids. V lost 4 bases to trimming and J lost 2 bases, with 17 bases between them. In DNA, the CDR3 is TGTGCCAGCAGCCCGGAGGGGGGCCCCTTCACAGATACGCAGTATTTT. Amino acids: CASSPEGGPFTDTQYF.

At least ten counts were recorded for this clonotype. This chain uses TRBV20-1 with TRBJ1-1, with a tentative D call TRBD1 (5 bases). V was cut by 4 bases and J by 3 bases, with 12 bases left in between. CDR1 and CDR2 (germline): DFQATT, SNEGSKA (reference sequence). The CDR3 covers 13 residues. In nucleotides, the CDR3 is TGCAGTGCTAAATGGGTAGGGGACACTGAAGCTTTCTTT. Translation gives CSAKWVGDTEAFF.

The chain recombines TRBV2 with TRBJ1-6; D unclear. Germline CDR1 SNHLY, CDR2 FYNNEI. This CDR3 comprises 15 residues. Trimming removed 1 base from V and 7 bases from J, with 11 bases in between. The CDR3 here is CASSEGRSNNSPLHF. The CDR3 nucleotides read TGTGCCAGCAGTGAAGGCAGGTCGAACAATTCACCCCTCCACTTT.

This clonotype was seen many times. The gene calls are TRBV7-6 and TRBJ2-3; D is ambiguous. Trimming shortened V by 4 bases and J by 10 bases, and 12 bases separated the two germline ends. The CDR3 consists of 12 residues. Looked up from germline, CDR1 is SGHVS and CDR2 is FNYEAQ. The CDR3 DNA follows: TGTGCCAGCAGCTCGACGGGTCCTGCGCAGTATTTT. Translating it yields CASSSTGPAQYF.

This clonotype was seen many times. This chain connects TRBV29-1 to TRBJ2-5; D is ambiguous. V was clipped by 1 base and J by 3 bases, with 9 bases between them. Germline CDR1 SQVTM, CDR2 ANQGSEA. The CDR3 is 13 amino acids. Here the CDR3 reads CSVEGQNKETQYF. DNA for the CDR3: TGCAGCGTTGAAGGCCAAAACAAAGAGACCCAGTACTTC.

This clonotype was observed many times. The chain has TRBV9 and TRBJ2-2; D is uncertain. This CDR3 is built from 14 residues. The germline V gene encodes CDR1 SGDLS and CDR2 YYNGEE. V lost 0 bases and J 1 base, leaving 4 bases between the germline ends. The CDR3 bases are TGTGCCAGCAGCGTAGCTGGGAACACCGGGGAGCTGTTTTTT. Amino acids: CASSVAGNTGELFF.

There are many counts of this clonotype. The CDR3 protein is CSVEDYGESGEETQYF. The CDR3 DNA reads TGCAGCGTTGAAGACTACGGTGAAAGCGGGGAAGAGACCCAGTACTTC. The V gene is TRBV29-1, the J gene TRBJ2-5; 7 nucleotides agree with TRBD2. After removal of 0 bases from V and 3 bases from J, the junction contained 10 bases not matched to a gene. Germline assignment: CDR1 SQVTM and CDR2 ANQGSEA. This CDR3 is 16 amino acids long.

The rearrangement links TRBV28 to TRBJ2-3, with D maybe TRBD2 (6 bases). The CDR3 extends over 16 amino acids. The germline gives CDR1 MDHEN, CDR2 SYDVKM. V was clipped by 6 bases and J by 5 bases, with 21 bases between them. CDR3 loop: CASSFLPGPGGDTQYF. For the CDR3, the DNA is TGTGCCAGCAGCTTCCTACCGGGCCCCGGGGGAGATACGCAGTATTTT.

Notes on this clonotype: One base away lies a much larger clone, so this may be a sequencing read error. The CDR3 is CASSDRPGGNSPLHF. In DNA, the CDR3 is TGTGCCAGCAGTGACCGGCCTGGCGGGAATTCACCCCTCCACTTT. The gene calls are TRBV6-4 and TRBJ1-6; D remains unclear. V was trimmed by 2 bases and J by 7 bases, leaving 12 bases between them. Germline-derived CDR1 and CDR2 are MRHNA and SNTAGT. The CDR3 covers 15 residues.

V usage is TRBV20-1 and J usage is TRBJ1-5; TRBD1 might be the D (6 bases). The CDR3 extends over 13 amino acids. V lost 4 bases, J lost 1 base, and 8 bases lay in between. Germline V gene lookup returns CDR1 DFQATT and CDR2 SNEGSKA (reference sequence). In DNA, the CDR3 is TGCAGTGCTATGCAGGGGAGCAATCAGCCCCAGCATTTT. This gives the protein CSAMQGSNQPQHF.